Below are 25 T cell receptor beta chains sequenced from a single sample in a study of T cell clonotyping in hematopoietic cell transplantation. The table came from immunoSEQ multiplex PCR; TCRdb's copy has only in-frame clones and leaves some out. Of roughly 13,000 clones listed, approximately 65% are singletons. This material consisted of peripheral blood mononuclear cells, taken 180 days after allogeneic stem cell transplant. These receptors were obtained from a male patient aged 60 to 75 who had an allogeneic stem cell transplant from an unrelated donor, so the T cells may come from the graft donor. Some clones in this sample may be carry-over from other donors' samples.

The chain joins TRBV30 to TRBJ2-3, with D possibly TRBD2 on 6 matching bases. The V end lost 2 bases, the J end lost 1 base, and 13 bases lay between the germline ends. CDR3 length equals 15 residues. From germline, CDR1 is GTSNPN and CDR2 SVGIG (reference sequence). The CDR3 loop is CAWSYGRGGTDTQYF. In nucleotides, the CDR3 is TGTGCCTGGAGTTACGGGAGAGGAGGCACAGATACGCAGTATTTT.

This clone was picked up a small number of times. The chain employs TRBV6-5 and TRBJ1-2; D is perhaps TRBD1 (5 bases). Trimming took 6 bases from V and 7 from J, leaving 15 bases between them. The V gene's germline CDR1 is MNHEY and CDR2 SVGAGI. CDR3 length: 13 amino acids. CDR3 bases: TGTGCCAGCAGGACCGGGACTTCGGTTGGCTACACCTTC. Protein: CASRTGTSVGYTF.

The chain joins TRBV6-5 to TRBJ1-1; D is unresolved. The CDR3 spans 14 residues. V gave up 2 bases and J gave up 0 bases, with 7 bases separating them. The germline V gene has CDR1 MNHEY and CDR2 SVGAGI. The CDR3 DNA sequence: TGTGCCAGCAGTTACCAAGGGTTGAACACTGAAGCTTTCTTT. Translating it yields CASSYQGLNTEAFF.

The CDR3: CASSGGGRGVYGYTF. For the CDR3, the DNA is TGTGCCAGTAGCGGGGGGGGACGGGGCGTATATGGCTACACCTTC. The rearrangement links TRBV19 to TRBJ1-2; a possible D gene is TRBD1 (5 bases). V lost 6 bases and J 5 bases, leaving 19 bases between the germline ends. CDR1 and CDR2 (germline): LNHDA, SQIVND (reference sequence). This CDR3 region has 15 residues.

The chain couples TRBV13 to TRBJ2-7; perhaps D is TRBD1 or TRBD2 (5 bases each). Deletions cut 4 bases from V and 5 bases from J, with 9 bases between. The CDR3 consists of 12 residues. CDR1 and CDR2 (germline): PRHDT, FYEKMQ (reference sequence). The CDR3 here is CASSSGAHEQYF. The CDR3 DNA reads as TGTGCCAGCAGCTCCGGGGCACACGAGCAGTACTTC.

This rearrangement joins TRBV4-2 to TRBJ2-7; 8 positions agree with TRBD2. With V trimmed by 1 base and J by 5 bases, 7 bases remained unmatched. This CDR3 contains 15 residues. Germline V gene lookup returns CDR1 LGHNA and CDR2 YNFKEQ. The CDR3 spells CASSQGERETNEQYF. CDR3 DNA sequence: TGTGCCAGCAGCCAAGGGGAGCGGGAGACTAACGAGCAGTACTTC.

The chain carries TRBV5-4 and TRBJ1-1; 8 bases align to TRBD1. CDR1 and CDR2 from the germline V gene are SGHNT and YYREEE (reference sequence). The J segment lost 10 bases and the V segment lost 4 bases, leaving 6 bases of the junction unmatched. The CDR3 runs 12 residues. The CDR3 DNA follows: TGTGCCAGCAGCCCTCCGGGACAGGCAGCTTTCTTT. Amino acids: CASSPPGQAAFF.

CDR3 bases: TGTGCCAGCAATCCTCGGGGACAGGGCGCCCCCGGTTACCACTTT. Translating gives CASNPRGQGAPGYHF. The chain employs TRBV28 and TRBJ1-6; 9 nucleotides line up with TRBD1. Germline V gene data show CDR1 as MDHEN and CDR2 as SYDVKM. There are 15 residues in the CDR3. V shed 7 bases, J shed 18 bases, and the junction held 19 bases outside the gene matches. The complete variable domain, with remaining parts taken from reference TRBV28 and TRBJ1-6, reads DVKVTQSSRYLVKRTGEKVFLECVQDMDHENMFWYRQDPGLGLRLIYFSYDVKMKEKGDIPEGYSVSREKKERFSLILESASTNQTSMYLCASNPRGQGAPGYHFGNGTRLTVT.

The chain employs TRBV25-1 and TRBJ2-7, with D maybe TRBD1 (6 bases). CDR3 size: 15 residues. Trimming cost V 7 bases and J 3 bases, with 19 bases left between them. CDR1 is MGHDK, CDR2 SYGVNS, per germline. DNA for the CDR3: TGTGCCAGCATCCCTACTGGCCAGGGGAACTACGAGCAGTACTTC. This sequence encodes CASIPTGQGNYEQYF.

This clone was seen once. This chain joins TRBV6-1 and TRBJ1-2; no reliable D call. The CDR3 contains 14 residues. The V end lost 3 bases, the J end lost 5 bases, and 13 bases lay between the germline ends. Germline assignment: CDR1 MNHNS and CDR2 SASEGT. The CDR3 nucleotides are TGTGCCAGCAGTGACGGGAGGGCGACATATGGCTACACCTTC. The encoded protein is CASSDGRATYGYTF.

The chain links TRBV20-1 to TRBJ1-2; D gene uncertain. There are 10 residues in the CDR3. Per the germline V gene, CDR1 is DFQATT and CDR2 is SNEGSKA (reference sequence). The CDR3 coding sequence is TGCATTAGCTTCAACTATGGCTACACCTTC. It yields the protein CISFNYGYTF.

This clone was seen more than once but under ten times. As DNA, the CDR3 is TGTGCCAGCAGAGACCCGGGACAGATGAACACTGAAGCTTTCTTT. Translated, it gives CASRDPGQMNTEAFF. V usage is TRBV6-5 and J usage is TRBJ1-1; 7 nucleotides align to TRBD1. V lost 6 bases, J lost 0 bases, and 7 bases stayed unmatched. CDR3 length equals 15 residues. Germline V lookup: CDR1 MNHEY, CDR2 SVGAGI.

The chain employs TRBV5-1 and TRBJ2-2, with D possibly TRBD2 on 5 matching bases. The CDR3 spans 14 residues. CDR1 SGHRS and CDR2 YFSETQ come from the germline V gene. V was pared by 4 bases and J by 1 base, with 8 bases between. CDR3 amino acids: CASSPSGNTGELFF. CDR3 DNA sequence: TGCGCCAGCAGCCCGAGCGGGAACACCGGGGAGCTGTTTTTT.

This clone was seen a single time. The CDR3 nucleotides are TGTGCCAGTAGTATCGGACAGGGTATAGAGCAGTACTTC. This encodes CASSIGQGIEQYF. The chain joins TRBV19 to TRBJ2-7, with 8 nucleotides matching TRBD1. This CDR3 has 13 residues. Germline trimming cut 3 bases from V and 7 bases from J; bases unmatched to any gene: 5. CDR1 is LNHDA, CDR2 SQIVND, per germline (reference sequence).

The rearrangement joins TRBV11-1 to TRBJ1-6; D not resolved. Per germline, CDR1 SGHAT and CDR2 FQDESV (reference sequence). V was clipped by 0 bases and J by 4 bases, with 7 bases between them. There are 15 residues in the CDR3. Here the CDR3 reads CASSLAPDYNSPLHF. CDR3 in DNA: TGTGCCAGCAGCTTAGCGCCGGATTATAATTCACCCCTCCACTTT. The variable domain in full, completed from reference TRBV11-1 and TRBJ1-6, reads EAEVAQSPRYKITEKSQAVAFWCDPISGHATLYWYRQILGQGPELLVQFQDESVVDDSQLPKDRFSAERLKGVDSTLKIQPAELGDSAMYLCASSLAPDYNSPLHFGNGTRLTVT.

J is TRBJ1-4 and V is TRBV19, with TRBD1 as a possible D gene (5 bases). The CDR3 is 14 amino acids. V dropped 5 bases and J dropped 8 bases, with 15 bases sitting between them. Germline CDR1 and CDR2: LNHDA and SQIVND (reference sequence). CDR3 nucleotide sequence: TGTGCCAGTAGTTTCGGGACCCGGGGGGAAAAACTGTTTTTT. Amino acid sequence: CASSFGTRGEKLFF.

The V call is TRBV7-3, the J call TRBJ2-7, with D unclear. The V gene's germline CDR1 is SGHTA and CDR2 FQGTGA. V was shortened by 5 bases and J by 7 bases, with 21 bases between the two germline ends. This CDR3 has 15 amino acids. Written as DNA, the CDR3 is TGTGCCAGCAGCCGGTTCGGACCCATGGTGGGAGAGCAGTACTTC. Residues: CASSRFGPMVGEQYF.

This clone has a handful of counts. The V call is TRBV6-6, the J call TRBJ1-1; the match to TRBD1 covers 8 bases. The V gene's germline CDR1 is MNHNY and CDR2 SVGAGI (reference sequence). Losses at the gene ends were 0 bases for V and 5 bases for J; bases not matched to a gene: 5. The CDR3 is 15 amino acids. CDR3 sequence reads: CASSYSLQGVTEAFF. The DNA of the CDR3 is TGTGCCAGCAGTTACTCTCTACAGGGGGTGACTGAAGCTTTCTTT.

This clone showed up just a few times. The V and J genes are TRBV9 and TRBJ2-1; tentative D call: TRBD1 (5 bases). V lost 0 bases, J lost 7 bases, and 11 bases lay in between. The CDR3 covers 14 residues. Germline lookup yields CDR1 SGDLS and CDR2 YYNGEE. For the CDR3, the DNA is TGTGCCAGCAGCGTAGCTACTGGGGCGAATGAGCAGTTCTTC. This sequence encodes CASSVATGANEQFF. Looking up the rest from reference TRBV9 and TRBJ2-1 gives the full variable domain: DSGVTQTPKHLITATGQRVTLRCSPRSGDLSVYWYQQSLDQGLQFLIQYYNGEERAKGNILERFSAQQFPDLHSELNLSSLELGDSALYFCASSVATGANEQFFGPGTRLTVL.

The chain links TRBV30 to TRBJ2-3; the D gene is possibly TRBD1 (6 bases). This CDR3 contains 12 residues. Germline V gene data show CDR1 as GTSNPN and CDR2 as SVGIG (reference sequence). The germline V and J ends were trimmed by 3 bases and 4 bases, with 8 bases remaining between them. For the CDR3, the DNA is TGTGCCTGGAGGGCAGGGGCAGATACGCAGTATTTT. This codes for CAWRAGADTQYF.

The CDR3 DNA follows: TGTGCCTCTTCTAGCGGGAAAGAGACCCAGTACTTC. Its translation: CASSSGKETQYF. V and J are TRBV30 and TRBJ2-5, with 9 bases matching TRBD2. CDR3 size: 12 residues. The V and J ends lost 7 bases and 3 bases, in that order; junction bases with no gene match: 3. Germline lookup yields CDR1 GTSNPN and CDR2 SVGIG (reference sequence).

About this clone: A much more abundant neighbour one base away suggests this may be a read error. This same CDR3 is encoded by further DNA sequences in the sample. The chain combines TRBV28 with TRBJ1-5; no clear D gene. Germline V lookup: CDR1 MDHEN, CDR2 SYDVKM. The CDR3 covers 15 residues. CDR3 nucleotides: TGTGCCAGCAGTTTTCCCGAGGATAGCAATCAGCCTCAGCATTTT. It codes for CASSFPEDSNQPQHF.

Concerning this clone itself: As the CDR3 is not closed by the conserved phenylalanine or tryptophan, this likely results from a read error. Because the CDR3's place on the DNA is in doubt, the DNA is left out and the CDR3 is given as listed by TCRdb. The rearrangement joins TRBV7-3 to TRBJ2-4; TRBD1, the table's D call, was not compared with the DNA. 9 amino acids form the CDR3, both terminal residues included. From germline, CDR1 is SGHTA and CDR2 FQGTGA. The CDR3 reads CASSSGHFS.

The rearrangement links TRBV2 to TRBJ1-4, with D perhaps TRBD1 (5 bases). The CDR3 extends over 12 amino acids. The germline V gene encodes CDR1 SNHLY and CDR2 FYNNEI. V was pared by 11 bases and J by 8 bases, with 15 bases between. CDR3 sequence (DNA): TGTGCCCTTCGGGGCGGTGAGGAAAAACTGTTTTTT. Its protein is CALRGGEEKLFF.

The J gene is TRBJ1-4, the V gene TRBV6-5; the D gene is possibly TRBD1 (6 bases). This CDR3 contains 14 residues. Trimming left V 11 bases short and J 0 bases short, with 13 bases between. The germline V gene has CDR1 MNHEY and CDR2 SVGAGI. This CDR3 reads CAAGGRATNEKLFF. The CDR3 DNA is TGTGCCGCCGGGGGGCGAGCAACTAATGAAAAACTGTTTTTT.